Reported below is one TCR beta chain. The data were taken from a study of OX40 agonist ivuxolimab in advanced cancers. Trimming at V came to 3 bases and at J to 4 bases, leaving 13 bases not matched to a gene. This CDR3 is built from 17 residues. In germline, CDR1 is SGHTA, CDR2 FQGTGA. Profiling relied on immunoSEQ multiplex PCR, and the TCRdb table lists in-frame clones only, not all of them. The sample yields around 86,000 clones, 75% to 90% seen once. The chain uses TRBV7-3 and TRBJ2-5; 8 bases line up with TRBD2. This sequence was found in an adult with an advanced solid tumor such as melanoma, head and neck, liver or kidney cancer. The sample in question was CD4+ or CD8+ T cells sorted from blood, obtained in a trial of the OX40 agonist ivuxolimab. This CDR3 reads CASSFSRGRTSRETQYF. The CDR3 region has the DNA TGTGCCAGCAGCTTCTCCCGCGGCCGGACTAGCAGAGAGACCCAGTACTTC.